Below are 13 T cell receptor beta chains sequenced from a single sample in a study of blood T cell repertoires in COVID-19. The protocol was immunoSEQ multiplex PCR, while the TCRdb copy is restricted to in-frame clones and leaves out a portion. The sample carries 200,000 to 300,000 clones, around 88% recorded once. The material sequenced was peripheral blood. These receptors all come from an elderly man with acute or convalescent COVID-19.

The rearrangement links TRBV7-3 to TRBJ2-3; 8 bases map to TRBD1. Germline CDR1 and CDR2: SGHTA and FQGTGA. Losses at the gene ends were 5 bases for V and 0 bases for J; bases not matched to a gene: 13. The CDR3 has 18 amino acids. CDR3: CASSPRGYRQGSTDTQYF. The CDR3 DNA reads as TGTGCCAGCAGCCCACGAGGGTATCGACAGGGGAGCACAGATACGCAGTATTTT.

The chain is built from TRBV27 and TRBJ1-2; possibly TRBD1 for D (5 bases). CDR3 length: 14 residues. The germline V gene has CDR1 MNHEY and CDR2 SMNVEV (reference sequence). Trimming shortened V by 8 bases and J by 0 bases, and 13 bases separated the two germline ends. CDR3 residues: CASRRGGPNYGYTF. The CDR3 nucleotides are TGTGCCAGCCGAAGGGGAGGTCCTAACTATGGCTACACCTTC.

The V gene is TRBV2, the J gene TRBJ1-5, with D possibly being TRBD1 (5 bases). This CDR3 region has 15 residues. The germline V gene has CDR1 SNHLY and CDR2 FYNNEI. Trimming pared 5 bases from V and 0 bases from J, leaving 11 bases between. The DNA for the CDR3 is TGTGCCAGCAGTCTGGACAACTATAGCAATCAGCCCCAGCATTTT. This gives the protein CASSLDNYSNQPQHF.

V is TRBV15 and J is TRBJ2-7; 7 bases align to TRBD2. This CDR3 is 16 amino acids long. V was clipped by 0 bases and J by 2 bases; unmatched bases: 7. The V gene's germline CDR1 is LNHNV and CDR2 YYDKDF (reference sequence). For the CDR3, the DNA is TGTGCCACCAGCAGAGAGTTAGCGGGTGCTCCCTACGAGCAGTACTTC. It translates to CATSRELAGAPYEQYF.

The gene calls are TRBV7-3 and TRBJ1-1; D is undetermined. CDR3 size: 13 residues. Germline loops: CDR1 SGHTA, CDR2 FQGTGA. V was trimmed by 2 bases and J by 5 bases, leaving 9 bases between them. CDR3 coding DNA: TGTGCCAGCAGCTTAGAGAGGGAAACTGAAGCTTTCTTT. Translation gives CASSLERETEAFF.

This chain connects TRBV27 to TRBJ2-2; D call uncertain. The CDR3 has 13 residues. CDR1 and CDR2 from the germline V gene are MNHEY and SMNVEV (reference sequence). Trimming left V 4 bases short and J 6 bases short, with 9 bases between. In nucleotides, the CDR3 is TGTGCCAGCAGTTCCCAATTTTCCGGGGAGCTGTTTTTT. This translates into CASSSQFSGELFF.

The rearrangement uses TRBV28 and TRBJ2-7; the match to TRBD2 covers 12 bases. The germline V gene encodes CDR1 MDHEN and CDR2 SYDVKM. V trimming: 5 bases; J trimming: 1 base; junction bases outside the gene matches: 3. CDR3 length: 15 residues. The CDR3: CASSTTSGGSYEQYF. CDR3 coding DNA: TGTGCCAGCAGTACGACTAGCGGGGGTTCCTACGAGCAGTACTTC.

The chain couples TRBV6-2 or TRBV6-3 to TRBJ1-5; TRBD1 is a possible D gene (6 bases). The CDR3 loop spans 16 amino acids. CDR1 and CDR2 from the germline V gene are MNHEY and SVGEGT. Trimming removed 0 bases at V and 1 base at J, with 10 bases between. CDR3: CASSYSGTRSNQPQHF. CDR3 DNA: TGTGCCAGCAGTTACTCCGGGACAAGGAGCAATCAGCCCCAGCATTTT.

This clone was seen a few times. This chain connects TRBV6-2 or TRBV6-3 to TRBJ1-2; D is unclear. The CDR3 loop spans 16 amino acids. The germline gives CDR1 MNHEY, CDR2 SVGEGT. Trimming took 0 bases from V and 0 from J, leaving 11 bases between them. The CDR3 loop reads CASSYSYPPTNYGYTF. CDR3 DNA: TGTGCCAGCAGTTACTCGTATCCACCTACTAACTATGGCTACACCTTC.

The chain joins TRBV7-2 to TRBJ1-2; TRBD1 is a possible D gene (5 bases). The V end lost 6 bases, the J end lost 0 bases, and 11 bases lay between the germline ends. The CDR3 length is 14 residues. The V gene's germline CDR1 is SGHTA and CDR2 FQGNSA. CDR3 bases: TGTGCCAGCAGATTCACAGGAGCTAACTATGGCTACACCTTC. This translates into CASRFTGANYGYTF.

The chain uses TRBV21-1 and TRBJ1-1; the tabulated D call, TRBD1, remains unverified against the DNA. TRBV21-1 is a listed pseudogene. The CDR3 extends over 15 amino acids. CDR3 coding DNA: TGTGCCAGCAGCAAGTCTACCGAGGGGGCCGGGGGAGCTTTCTTT. The encoded protein is CASSKSTEGAGGAFF.

This clone came up once. The V gene is TRBV19, the J gene TRBJ2-3; 7 bases are shared with TRBD2. V gave up 8 bases and J gave up 5 bases; unmatched junction bases: 7. The germline gives CDR1 LNHDA, CDR2 SQIVND (reference sequence). The CDR3 has 13 amino acids. In nucleotides, the CDR3 is TGTGCCAGTCGGAGGGCGGGGGAAGATACGCAGTATTTT. It translates to CASRRAGEDTQYF.

The rearrangement joins TRBV5-1 to TRBJ1-4, with TRBD1 matching over 11 bases. V shed 4 bases and J 4 bases; nucleotides not matched to a gene: 6. The germline gives CDR1 SGHRS, CDR2 YFSETQ. This CDR3 has 16 residues. This CDR3 reads CASSPGQGAFNEKLFF. In DNA form, the CDR3 reads TGCGCCAGCAGCCCCGGACAGGGGGCCTTTAATGAAAAACTGTTTTTT.